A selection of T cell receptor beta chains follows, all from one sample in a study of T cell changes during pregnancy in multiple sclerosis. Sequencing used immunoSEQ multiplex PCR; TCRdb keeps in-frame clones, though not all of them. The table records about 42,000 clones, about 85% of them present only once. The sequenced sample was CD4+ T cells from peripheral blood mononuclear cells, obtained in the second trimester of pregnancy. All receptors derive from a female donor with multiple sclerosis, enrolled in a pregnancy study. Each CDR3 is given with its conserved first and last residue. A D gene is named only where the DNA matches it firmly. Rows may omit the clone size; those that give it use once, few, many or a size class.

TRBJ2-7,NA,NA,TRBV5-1,TGCGCCAGCAGCTTGGCCGCGGGTGCCACCTACGAGCAGTACTTC,CASSLAAGATYEQYF
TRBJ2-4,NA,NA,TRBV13,TGTGCCAGCAGCTTAAGGAATCCAGGGGCACAAAACATTCAGTACTTC,CASSLRNPGAQNIQYF
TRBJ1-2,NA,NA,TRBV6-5,TGTGCCAGCAGTTACTCTAGGCAGAGGCCGACCTACACCTTC,CASSYSRQRPTYTF
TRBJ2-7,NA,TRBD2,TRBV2,TGTGCCAGCAGTGAATCTAGCGGGGACACCTACGAGCAGTACTTC,CASSESSGDTYEQYF
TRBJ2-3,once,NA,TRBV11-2,TGTGCCAGCAGCTTAGATGGGGCAGCCACAGATACGCAGTATTTT,CASSLDGAATDTQYF
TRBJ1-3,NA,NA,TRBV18,TGTGCCAGCTCACCCAGGGGCTCCTCTGGAAACACCATATATTTT,CASSPRGSSGNTIYF
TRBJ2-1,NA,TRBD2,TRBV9,TGTGCCAGCAGCTCCGGACTAGCGGGACTCAATTCCCCAAAAGGCAATGAGCAGTTCTTC,CASSSGLAGLNSPKGNEQFF
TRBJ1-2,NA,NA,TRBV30,TGTGCCTGGAGGGGGGCTACCTATGGCTACACCTTC,CAWRGATYGYTF
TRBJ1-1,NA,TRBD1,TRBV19,TGTGCCAGTAGTCCTAGGACAGGGGGCGCTGGGACTGAAGCTTTCTTT,CASSPRTGGAGTEAFF
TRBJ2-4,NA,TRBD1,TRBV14,TGTGCCAGCAGCCAGGGGACAGGGCTCATTCAGTACTTC,CASSQGTGLIQYF
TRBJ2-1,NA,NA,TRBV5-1,TGCGCCAGCAGCTTGGCCGCGGCTAGCTATTACAATGAGCAGTTCTTC,CASSLAAASYYNEQFF
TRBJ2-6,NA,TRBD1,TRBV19,TGTGCCAGTAGGCCCCGGGACAGGGCCGGGACTGGGGCCAACGTCCTGACTTTC,CASRPRDRAGTGANVLTF
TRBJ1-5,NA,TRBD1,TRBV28,TGTGCCAGCAGCAATGGGGGACAGATCAATCAGCCCCAGCATTTT,CASSNGGQINQPQHF
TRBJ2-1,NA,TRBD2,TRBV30,TGTGCCTGGAGTGGGGACGGGAGGGCCTACAATGAGCAGTTCTTC,CAWSGDGRAYNEQFF
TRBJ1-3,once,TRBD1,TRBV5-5,TGTGCCAGCAGCTGGAAAGCGGGACAGGGAGGAAACACCATATATTTT,CASSWKAGQGGNTIYF
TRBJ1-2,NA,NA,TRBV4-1,TGCGCCAGCAGCCAAGAAAATAGGGTAGAGGGAGGCTACACCTTC,CASSQENRVEGGYTF
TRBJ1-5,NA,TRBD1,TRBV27,TGTGCCAGCAGTCCACGACAGGGGGCCCCACCTTATAATCAGCCCCAGCATTTT,CASSPRQGAPPYNQPQHF
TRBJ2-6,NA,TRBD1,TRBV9,TGTGCCAGCAGCAGGACAGGATCCTCTGGGGCCAACGTCCTGACTTTC,CASSRTGSSGANVLTF
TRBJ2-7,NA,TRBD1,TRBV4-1,TGCGCCAGCAGCTTCGACAGGGGCCTCTCCTACGAGCAGTACTTC,CASSFDRGLSYEQYF
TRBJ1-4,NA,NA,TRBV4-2,TGTGCCAGCAGCCAAGATATCGTTAATGAAAAACTGTTTTTT,CASSQDIVNEKLFF
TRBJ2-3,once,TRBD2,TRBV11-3,TGTGCCAGCAGCGCGAGCGGGGGGAGCACAGATACGCAGTATTTT,CASSASGGSTDTQYF
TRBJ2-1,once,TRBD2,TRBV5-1,TGCGCCAGCAGCTTGGCCCCGGGGGGACTAGCGGGAGCTGGATACAATGAGCAGTTCTTC,CASSLAPGGLAGAGYNEQFF
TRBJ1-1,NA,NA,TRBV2,TGTGCCAGCAGTGAAAGGGGAAGGGGCACTGAAGCTTTCTTT,CASSERGRGTEAFF
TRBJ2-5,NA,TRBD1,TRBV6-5,TGTGCCAGCCGCACAGGGGCGGAAGAGACCCAGTACTTC,CASRTGAEETQYF
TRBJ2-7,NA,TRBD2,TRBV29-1,TGCAGCGTTGAGCGGGAGTACGAGCAGTACTTC,CSVEREYEQYF
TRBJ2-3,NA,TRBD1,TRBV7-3,TGTGCCAGCAGCTCCGAACAGGGGATCGGCACAGATACGCAGTATTTT,CASSSEQGIGTDTQYF
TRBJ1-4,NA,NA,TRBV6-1,TGTGCCAGCAGTGAAGAATACCGACAGGCATATGAAAAACTGTTTTTT,CASSEEYRQAYEKLFF
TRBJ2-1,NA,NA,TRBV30,TGTGCCTGGAGTGGAGGGACTCTCCTAAGGGAGCAGTTCTTC,CAWSGGTLLREQFF
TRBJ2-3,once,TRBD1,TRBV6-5,TGTGCCAGCAGACGAACAGGGGTGGCAGATACGCAGTATTTT,CASRRTGVADTQYF
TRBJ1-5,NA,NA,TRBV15,TGTGCCACCAGCCTACAGGGAACGGGGCAGCCCCAGCATTTT,CATSLQGTGQPQHF
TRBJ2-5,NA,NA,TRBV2,TGTGCCAGCAGTAGGGGTGATACGTACCAAGAGACCCAGTACTTC,CASSRGDTYQETQYF
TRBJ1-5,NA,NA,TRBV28,TGTGCCAGCAGATTCCTCGTTCGGGGGGCAGCTCAGCCCCAGCATTTT,CASRFLVRGAAQPQHF
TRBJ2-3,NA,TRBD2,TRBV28,TGTGCCAGCAGTCCGACTAGCGGGAGACAAGATACGCAGTATTTT,CASSPTSGRQDTQYF
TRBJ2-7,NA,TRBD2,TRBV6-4,TGTGCCAGCAGTGACTGTGGGACTAGCGGGAGCGCCGAGCAGTACTTC,CASSDCGTSGSAEQYF
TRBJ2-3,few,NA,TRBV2,TGTGCCAGCAGGGCACAGGGTATCTGGACAGATACGCAGTATTTT,CASRAQGIWTDTQYF
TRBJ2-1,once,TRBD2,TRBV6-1,TGTGCCAGCAGTGAATGGGGGGGAGGGCATTCCAATGAGCAGTTCTTC,CASSEWGGGHSNEQFF
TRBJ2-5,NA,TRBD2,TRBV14,TGTGCCAGCAGCCAAGATAAGAGCGGGAGGGCCAACCAAGAGACCCAGTACTTC,CASSQDKSGRANQETQYF
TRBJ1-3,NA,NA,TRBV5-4,TGTGCCAGCCGTGGTTTCGAGACCATATATTTT,CASRGFETIYF